The T cell receptor (beta chain) described here comes from a study of PD-1 blockade in classical Hodgkin lymphoma. The germline V gene encodes CDR1 WNHNN and CDR2 SYGVQD (reference sequence). The CDR3 extends over 14 amino acids. Trimming removed 6 bases from V and 7 bases from J; junction bases left unmatched: 5. With regard to this clone: Its antigen is not identified.

Assay used: immunoSEQ multiplex PCR; TCRdb lists only in-frame clones, some missing. This table holds tens of thousands of clones, roughly nine tenths found once. General observations from the study: Only CD4+ TCR diversity, not CD8+, had risen significantly by C4D1. Newly diagnosed patients had diversity similar to the baseline diversity of complete responders. Relapsed/refractory patients reportedly had lower baseline diversity than newly diagnosed patients. With respect to the repertoire differences, their causes, possibly disease activity or prior therapy, remain undefined.

Time point in this sample: cycle 4 day 1 (C4D1), after more than 5 weeks of nivolumab. Brentuximab vedotin exposure varied among the patients, all of whom had relapsed after autologous stem cell transplantation. V is TRBV10-1 and J is TRBJ2-2; 10 bases agree with TRBD2. The TCR comes from a human donor with classical Hodgkin lymphoma. The specimen comprised peripheral blood mononuclear cells (PBMCs), sampled before the fourth cycle of nivolumab. This CDR3 reads CASRRLAGDGELFF. In DNA, the CDR3 is TGCGCCAGCAGAAGACTAGCGGGTGACGGGGAGCTGTTTTTT.